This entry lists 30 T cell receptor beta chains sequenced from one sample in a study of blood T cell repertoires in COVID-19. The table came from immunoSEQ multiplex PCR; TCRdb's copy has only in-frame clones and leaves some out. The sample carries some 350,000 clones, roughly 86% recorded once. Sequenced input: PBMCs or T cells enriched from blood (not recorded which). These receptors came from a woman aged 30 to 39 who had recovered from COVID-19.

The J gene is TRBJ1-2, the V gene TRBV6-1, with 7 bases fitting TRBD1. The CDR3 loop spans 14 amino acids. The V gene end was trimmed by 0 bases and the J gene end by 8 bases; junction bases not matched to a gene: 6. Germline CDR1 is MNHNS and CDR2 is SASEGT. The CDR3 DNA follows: TGTGCCAGCAGTGAAGCGTGGATCAGGGGGGGCTACACCTTC. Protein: CASSEAWIRGGYTF.

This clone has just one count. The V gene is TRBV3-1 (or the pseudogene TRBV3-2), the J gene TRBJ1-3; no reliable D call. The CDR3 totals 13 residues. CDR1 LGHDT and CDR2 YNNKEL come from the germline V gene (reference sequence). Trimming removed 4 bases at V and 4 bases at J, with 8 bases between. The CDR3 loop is CASSPRGGNTIYF. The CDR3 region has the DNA TGTGCCAGCAGCCCGAGAGGCGGAAACACCATATATTTT.

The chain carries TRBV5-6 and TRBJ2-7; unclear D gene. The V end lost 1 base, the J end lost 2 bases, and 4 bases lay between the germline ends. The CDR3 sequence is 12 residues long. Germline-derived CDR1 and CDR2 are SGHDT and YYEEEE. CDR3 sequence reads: CASSLTAYEQYF. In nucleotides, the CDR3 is TGTGCCAGCAGCTTGACAGCCTACGAGCAGTACTTC.

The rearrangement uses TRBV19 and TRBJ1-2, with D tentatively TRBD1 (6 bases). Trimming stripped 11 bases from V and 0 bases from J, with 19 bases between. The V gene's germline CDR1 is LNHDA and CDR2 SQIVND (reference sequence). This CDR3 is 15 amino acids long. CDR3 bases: TGTGCCGCCAAGTCCGGGACAACCGCTAACTATGGCTACACCTTC. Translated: CAAKSGTTANYGYTF.

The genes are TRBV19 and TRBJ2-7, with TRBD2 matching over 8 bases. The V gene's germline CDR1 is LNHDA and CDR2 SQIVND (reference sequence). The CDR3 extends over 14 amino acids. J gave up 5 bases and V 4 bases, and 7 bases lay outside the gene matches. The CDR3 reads CASSRRGLANEQYF. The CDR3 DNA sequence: TGTGCCAGTAGTAGACGTGGACTAGCAAACGAGCAGTACTTC.

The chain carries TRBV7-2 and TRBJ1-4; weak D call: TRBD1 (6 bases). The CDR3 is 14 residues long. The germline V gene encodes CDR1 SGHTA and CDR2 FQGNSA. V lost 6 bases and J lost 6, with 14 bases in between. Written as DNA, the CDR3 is TGTGCCAGCAGGATACAGGGTACACATGAAAAACTGTTTTTT. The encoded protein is CASRIQGTHEKLFF.

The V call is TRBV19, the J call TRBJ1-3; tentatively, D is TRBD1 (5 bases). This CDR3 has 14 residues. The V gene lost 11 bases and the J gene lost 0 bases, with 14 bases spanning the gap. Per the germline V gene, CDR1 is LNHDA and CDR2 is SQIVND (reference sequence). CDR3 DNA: TGTGCCTCCAGGGCCGCCAGCTCTGGAAACACCATATATTTT. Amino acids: CASRAASSGNTIYF.

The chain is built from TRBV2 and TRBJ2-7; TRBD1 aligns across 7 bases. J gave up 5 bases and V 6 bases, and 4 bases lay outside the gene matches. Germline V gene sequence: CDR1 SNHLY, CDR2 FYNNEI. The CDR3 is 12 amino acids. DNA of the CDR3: TGTGCCAGCAGGAGACAGGGCAACGAGCAGTACTTC. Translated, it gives CASRRQGNEQYF.

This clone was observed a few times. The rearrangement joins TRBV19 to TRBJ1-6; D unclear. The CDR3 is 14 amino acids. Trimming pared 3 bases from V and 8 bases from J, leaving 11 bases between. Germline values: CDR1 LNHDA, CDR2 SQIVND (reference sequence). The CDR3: CASSITQAYSPLHF. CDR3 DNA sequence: TGTGCCAGTAGTATCACGCAGGCTTATTCACCCCTCCACTTT. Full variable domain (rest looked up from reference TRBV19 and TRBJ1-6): DGGITQSPKYLFRKEGQNVTLSCEQNLNHDAMYWYRQDPGQGLRLIYYSQIVNDFQKGDIAEGYSVSREKKESFPLTVTSAQKNPTAFYLCASSITQAYSPLHFGNGTRLTVT.

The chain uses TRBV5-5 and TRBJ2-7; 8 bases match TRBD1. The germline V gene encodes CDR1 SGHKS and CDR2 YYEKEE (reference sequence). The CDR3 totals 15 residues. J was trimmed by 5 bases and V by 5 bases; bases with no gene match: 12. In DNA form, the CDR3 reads TGTGCCAGCAGTTTAGCGGACAGGGTCCTGGACGAGCAGTACTTC. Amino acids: CASSLADRVLDEQYF.

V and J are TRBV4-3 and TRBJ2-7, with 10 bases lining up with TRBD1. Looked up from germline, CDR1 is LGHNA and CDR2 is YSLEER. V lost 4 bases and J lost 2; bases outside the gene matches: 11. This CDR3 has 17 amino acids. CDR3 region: CASSLRRQGQGTYEQYF. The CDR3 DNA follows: TGCGCCAGCAGCCTTAGGCGGCAGGGACAGGGGACCTACGAGCAGTACTTC.

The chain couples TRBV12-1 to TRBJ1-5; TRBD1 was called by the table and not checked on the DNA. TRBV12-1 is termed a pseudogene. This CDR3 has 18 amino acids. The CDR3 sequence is CASSFLQGPNYSNQPQHF. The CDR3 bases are TGTGCCAGCAGCTTTTTACAGGGCCCGAACTATAGCAATCAGCCCCAGCATTTT.

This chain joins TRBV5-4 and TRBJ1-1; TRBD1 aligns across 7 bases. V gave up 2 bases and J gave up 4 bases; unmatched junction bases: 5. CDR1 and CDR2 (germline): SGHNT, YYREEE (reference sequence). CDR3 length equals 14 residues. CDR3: CASSLLQGPTEAFF. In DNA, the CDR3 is TGTGCCAGCAGCTTATTACAGGGGCCCACTGAAGCTTTCTTT. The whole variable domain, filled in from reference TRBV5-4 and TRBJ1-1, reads ETGVTQSPTHLIKTRGQQVTLRCSSQSGHNTVSWYQQALGQGPQFIFQYYREEENGRGNFPPRFSGLQFPNYSSELNVNALELDDSALYLCASSLLQGPTEAFFGQGTRLTVV.

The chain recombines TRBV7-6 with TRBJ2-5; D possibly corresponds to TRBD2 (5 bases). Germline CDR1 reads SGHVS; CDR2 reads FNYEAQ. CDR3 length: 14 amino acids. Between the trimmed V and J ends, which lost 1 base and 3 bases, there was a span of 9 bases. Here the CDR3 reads CASSLGPAEETQYF. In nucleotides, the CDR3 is TGTGCCAGCAGCTTAGGACCAGCGGAAGAGACCCAGTACTTC.

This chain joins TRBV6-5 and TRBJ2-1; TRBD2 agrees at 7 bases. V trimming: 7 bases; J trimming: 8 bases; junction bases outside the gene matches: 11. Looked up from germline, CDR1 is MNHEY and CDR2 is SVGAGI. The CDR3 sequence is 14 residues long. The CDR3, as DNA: TGTGCCAGCAACTCCGATACTAGCGCCGATGAGCAGTTCTTC. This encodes CASNSDTSADEQFF.

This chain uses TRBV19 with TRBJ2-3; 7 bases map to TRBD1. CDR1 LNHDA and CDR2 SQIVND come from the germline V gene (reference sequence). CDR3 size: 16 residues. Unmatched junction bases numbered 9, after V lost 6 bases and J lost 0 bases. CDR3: CASSLVGQISTDTQYF. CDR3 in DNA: TGTGCCAGTAGCCTAGTGGGACAGATTAGCACAGATACGCAGTATTTT. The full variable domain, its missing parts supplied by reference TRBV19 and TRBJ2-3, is DGGITQSPKYLFRKEGQNVTLSCEQNLNHDAMYWYRQDPGQGLRLIYYSQIVNDFQKGDIAEGYSVSREKKESFPLTVTSAQKNPTAFYLCASSLVGQISTDTQYFGPGTRLTVL.

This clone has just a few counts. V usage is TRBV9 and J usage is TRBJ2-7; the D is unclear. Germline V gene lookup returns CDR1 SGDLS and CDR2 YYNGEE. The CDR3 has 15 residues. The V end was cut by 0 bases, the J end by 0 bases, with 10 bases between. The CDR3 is CASSVGPDSSYEQYF. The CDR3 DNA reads TGTGCCAGCAGCGTAGGCCCCGACTCCTCCTACGAGCAGTACTTC.

CDR3 DNA sequence: TGTGCCAGTAGTGACTACCGACCATCGAACACCGGGGAGCTGTTTTTT. It codes for CASSDYRPSNTGELFF. This chain connects TRBV19 to TRBJ2-2; D is possibly TRBD2 (5 bases). CDR1 LNHDA and CDR2 SQIVND come from the germline V gene (reference sequence). This CDR3 is 16 amino acids long. Trimming cost V 5 bases and J 0 bases, with 13 bases left between them.

For the CDR3, the DNA is TGTGCCAGCAGCTTAAGACAGAAAGATAAAGCTTTCTTT. Protein sequence: CASSLRQKDKAFF. The gene calls are TRBV7-2 and TRBJ1-1, with D possibly matching TRBD1 (5 bases). Trimming stripped 2 bases from V and 9 bases from J, with 13 bases between. Germline V CDR1 and CDR2: SGHTA, FQGNSA. This CDR3 spans 13 amino acids. The entire variable domain, with the rest obtained from reference TRBV7-2 and TRBJ1-1, is as follows: GAGVSQSPSNKVTEKGKDVELRCDPISGHTALYWYRQSLGQGLEFLIYFQGNSAPDKSGLPSDRFSAERTGGSVSTLTIQRTQQEDSAVYLCASSLRQKDKAFFGQGTRLTVV.

CDR3 region: CASSDGQVATQYF. CDR3 in DNA: TGTGCCAGCAGCGACGGACAGGTCGCTACCCAGTACTTC. The chain employs TRBV6-5 and TRBJ2-5, with 7 bases matching TRBD1. The germline CDR1 and CDR2 sequences are MNHEY and SVGAGI. The CDR3 sequence is 13 residues long. Unmatched junction bases numbered 9, after V lost 6 bases and J lost 8 bases.

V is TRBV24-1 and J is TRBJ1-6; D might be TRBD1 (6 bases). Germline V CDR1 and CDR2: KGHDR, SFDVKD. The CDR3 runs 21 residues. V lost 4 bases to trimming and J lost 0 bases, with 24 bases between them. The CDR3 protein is CATSDPPPGRGEGSYNSPLHF. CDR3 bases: TGTGCCACCAGTGACCCCCCCCCGGGCAGGGGAGAGGGCTCCTATAATTCACCCCTCCACTTT.

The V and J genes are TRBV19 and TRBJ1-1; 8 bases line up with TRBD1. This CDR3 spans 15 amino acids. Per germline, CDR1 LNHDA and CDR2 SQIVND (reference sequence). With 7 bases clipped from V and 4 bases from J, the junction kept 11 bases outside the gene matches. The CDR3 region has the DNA TGTGCCAGTACCTCGCAGGGGGCCCAGGGCACTGAAGCTTTCTTT. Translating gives CASTSQGAQGTEAFF.

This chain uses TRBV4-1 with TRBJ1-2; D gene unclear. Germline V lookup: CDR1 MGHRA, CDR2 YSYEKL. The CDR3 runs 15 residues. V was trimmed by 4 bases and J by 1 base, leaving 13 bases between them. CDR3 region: CASSLGQSINYGYTF. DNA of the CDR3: TGCGCCAGCAGCCTTGGGCAGAGTATTAACTATGGCTACACCTTC.

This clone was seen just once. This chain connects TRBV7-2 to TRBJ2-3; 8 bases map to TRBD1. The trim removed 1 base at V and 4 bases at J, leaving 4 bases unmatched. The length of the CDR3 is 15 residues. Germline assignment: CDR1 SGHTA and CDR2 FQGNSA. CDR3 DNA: TGTGCCAGCAGCTTAGTGGGACAGGCGGCAGATACGCAGTATTTT. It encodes CASSLVGQAADTQYF.

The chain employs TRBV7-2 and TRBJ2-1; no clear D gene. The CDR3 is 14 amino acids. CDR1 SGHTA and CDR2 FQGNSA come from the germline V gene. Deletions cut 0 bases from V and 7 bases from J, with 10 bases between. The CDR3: CASSLAPRENEQFF. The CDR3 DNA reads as TGTGCCAGCAGCTTAGCGCCCCGAGAAAATGAGCAGTTCTTC.

CDR3 protein: CAISSLAGASRGETQYF. Here the CDR3 DNA reads TGTGCCATCAGTTCACTAGCGGGGGCTTCGAGGGGAGAGACCCAGTACTTC. The genes are TRBV10-3 and TRBJ2-5, with 11 bases lining up with TRBD2. V shed 5 bases, J shed 4 bases, and the junction held 12 bases outside the gene matches. The CDR3 loop spans 17 amino acids. CDR1 ENHRY and CDR2 SYGVKD come from the germline V gene.

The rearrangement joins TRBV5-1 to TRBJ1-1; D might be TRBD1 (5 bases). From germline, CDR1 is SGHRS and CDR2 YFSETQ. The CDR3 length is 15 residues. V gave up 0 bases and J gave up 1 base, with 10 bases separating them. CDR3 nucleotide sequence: TGCGCCAGCAGCTTGGTTGGGGGGTCGAACACTGAAGCTTTCTTT. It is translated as CASSLVGGSNTEAFF.

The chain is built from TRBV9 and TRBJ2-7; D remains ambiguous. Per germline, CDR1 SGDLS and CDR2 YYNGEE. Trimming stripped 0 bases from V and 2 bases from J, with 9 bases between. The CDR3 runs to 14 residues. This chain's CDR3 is CASSVAGNPYEQYF. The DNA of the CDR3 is TGTGCCAGCAGCGTAGCCGGTAATCCCTACGAGCAGTACTTC.

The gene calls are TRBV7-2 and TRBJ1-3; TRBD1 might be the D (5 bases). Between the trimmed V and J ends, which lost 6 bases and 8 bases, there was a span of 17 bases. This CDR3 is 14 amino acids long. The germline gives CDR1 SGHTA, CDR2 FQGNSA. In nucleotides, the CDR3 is TGTGCCAGCAGTTGGGGGGTTGATGGGGACACCATATATTTT. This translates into CASSWGVDGDTIYF.

The CDR3 here is CASSYLRTDNSPLHF. The CDR3 DNA sequence: TGTGCCAGCAGCTACCTACGGACAGACAATTCACCCCTCCACTTT. The rearrangement joins TRBV5-6 to TRBJ1-6; D is possibly TRBD1 (6 bases). The CDR3 contains 15 residues. Germline-derived CDR1 and CDR2 are SGHDT and YYEEEE. The germline V and J ends were trimmed by 3 bases and 7 bases, with 14 bases remaining between them. Supplemented by reference TRBV5-6 and TRBJ1-6, the full variable domain reads DAGVTQSPTHLIKTRGQQVTLRCSPKSGHDTVSWYQQALGQGPQFIFQYYEEEERQRGNFPDRFSGHQFPNYSSELNVNALLLGDSALYLCASSYLRTDNSPLHFGNGTRLTVT.